These 19 T cell receptor beta chains share one sample of origin, sequenced in a study of human T cells and chemical hapten exposure. TCRdb reprocessed the RACE reads via MiXCR and lists one record per CDR3 protein. The profile shows about 380,000 distinct CDR3 sequences, roughly 5% of them singletons. Noted time point: patch test 1, 2 weeks after DPC sensitization. Treatment defined: therapeutic diphenylcyclopropenone sensitization with weekly scalp DPC. Specimen: whole blood, collected in connection with sensitization to the hapten diphenylcyclopropenone (DPC). The receptor set was obtained from a woman aged 45-60 years with alopecia areata. Some clones in this sample may be carry-over from other donors' samples.

This clonotype was seen only a few times. The chain carries TRBV20-1 and TRBJ2-3; 11 bases are a match to TRBD2. Germline V gene lookup returns CDR1 DFQATT and CDR2 SNEGSKA (reference sequence). V trimming: 4 bases; J trimming: 6 bases; junction bases outside the gene matches: 6. The CDR3 covers 14 residues. The CDR3 sequence: CSATIAGGTDTQYF. DNA for the CDR3: TGCAGTGCTACCATAGCGGGGGGGACGGATACGCAGTATTTT.

CDR3 coding DNA: TGTGCCAGCAGCCAGGGTGAATTGGTAAATCAGCCCCAGCATTTT. Translated, it gives CASSQGELVNQPQHF. This rearrangement joins TRBV3-1 to TRBJ1-5; no firm D call. CDR3 length: 15 residues. Germline V gene data show CDR1 as LGHDT and CDR2 as YNNKEL (reference sequence). The germline V and J ends were trimmed by 3 bases and 4 bases, with 13 bases remaining between them.

Ten or more counts support this clonotype. The chain combines TRBV6-5 with TRBJ1-1, with D tentatively TRBD1 (5 bases). This CDR3 is 13 amino acids long. The V gene lost 7 bases and the J gene lost 5 bases, with 14 bases spanning the gap. Germline lookup yields CDR1 MNHEY and CDR2 SVGAGI. CDR3 nucleotides: TGTGCCAGCAAAGACAGCGGGAAAACTGAAGCTTTCTTT. Translation: CASKDSGKTEAFF.

For the CDR3, the DNA is TGTGCCAGCAGTTACTCAAGGCGGGAGGCGGGGACCCAGTACTTC. This translates into CASSYSRREAGTQYF. The rearrangement links TRBV6-2 or TRBV6-3 to TRBJ2-5, with 8 bases that match TRBD2. This CDR3 spans 15 amino acids. Germline trimming cut 0 bases from V and 7 bases from J; bases unmatched to any gene: 7. The germline gives CDR1 MNHEY, CDR2 SVGEGT.

The chain has TRBV7-2 and TRBJ2-2; the match to TRBD2 covers 12 bases. The germline V gene has CDR1 SGHTA and CDR2 FQGNSA. The CDR3 sequence is 16 residues long. The ends lost 5 bases at V and 6 bases at J; junction bases unmatched: 7. This CDR3 is CASSPRLAGVAGELFF. The CDR3 DNA is TGTGCCAGCAGCCCCAGACTAGCGGGAGTTGCCGGGGAGCTGTTTTTT. The full variable domain, with the rest looked up from reference TRBV7-2 and TRBJ2-2, is GAGVSQSPSNKVTEKGKDVELRCDPISGHTALYWYRQSLGQGLEFLIYFQGNSAPDKSGLPSDRFSAERTGGSVSTLTIQRTQQEDSAVYLCASSPRLAGVAGELFFGEGSRLTVL.

This clonotype occurred a few times. The rearrangement joins TRBV27 to TRBJ2-3, with a weak D call TRBD2 (7 bases). V lost 4 bases, J lost 4 bases, and 15 bases lay in between. CDR3 size: 15 residues. CDR1 is MNHEY, CDR2 SMNVEV, per germline (reference sequence). This CDR3 reads CASSSSGTRSDTQYF. CDR3 DNA sequence: TGTGCCAGCAGTTCCAGCGGGACACGTTCAGATACGCAGTATTTT.

Ten or more counts support this clonotype. The V gene is TRBV28, the J gene TRBJ1-6, with D uncertain. Germline-derived CDR1 and CDR2 are MDHEN and SYDVKM. The CDR3 has 15 residues. Trimming took off 3 bases at V and 4 bases at J, with 10 bases between the two ends. The CDR3 loop is CASSLIRTYNSPLHF. In DNA form, the CDR3 reads TGTGCCAGCAGTTTGATCAGAACTTATAATTCACCCCTCCACTTT. Complete variable domain (other parts from reference TRBV28 and TRBJ1-6): DVKVTQSSRYLVKRTGEKVFLECVQDMDHENMFWYRQDPGLGLRLIYFSYDVKMKEKGDIPEGYSVSREKKERFSLILESASTNQTSMYLCASSLIRTYNSPLHFGNGTRLTVT.

This clonotype was found many times. The rearrangement joins TRBV12-3 or TRBV12-4 to TRBJ1-2; TRBD1 might be the D (5 bases). There are 14 residues in the CDR3. Trimming shortened V by 4 bases and J by 4 bases, and 13 bases separated the two germline ends. CDR3 loop: CASSSGPGGYGYTF. In DNA, the CDR3 is TGTGCCAGCAGTTCGGGCCCGGGGGGCTATGGCTACACCTTC.

The chain links TRBV30 to TRBJ1-1, with D hard to call. Germline CDR1 GTSNPN, CDR2 SVGIG (reference sequence). V was clipped by 2 bases and J by 9 bases, with 13 bases between them. This CDR3 is built from 12 residues. CDR3 in DNA: TGTGCCTGGAGTCGGCAGGTGGATCAAGCTTTCTTT. This gives the protein CAWSRQVDQAFF.

This clonotype was recorded many times. The chain is built from TRBV21-1 and TRBJ1-5; TRBD1 was called by the table and not checked on the DNA. TRBV21-1 is a listed pseudogene. The CDR3 consists of 14 residues. The CDR3 is CAPRAQGCNQPQHF. CDR3 nucleotide sequence: TGTGCCCCCAGGGCACAGGGCTGCAATCAGCCCCAGCATTTT.

This chain uses TRBV7-9 with TRBJ1-4; D gene ambiguous. Trimming pared 5 bases from V and 4 bases from J, leaving 11 bases between. Germline-derived CDR1 and CDR2 are SEHNR and FQNEAQ (reference sequence). This CDR3 spans 14 amino acids. CDR3 DNA: TGTGCCAGCAGCCTGGGAAAAGATAATGAAAAACTGTTTTTT. The encoded protein is CASSLGKDNEKLFF.

This chain joins TRBV2 and TRBJ2-3, with TRBD2 matching 12 bases. CDR1 and CDR2 from the germline V gene are SNHLY and FYNNEI. V shed 10 bases and J 5 bases; nucleotides not matched to a gene: 13. CDR3 size: 16 residues. CDR3 nucleotides: TGTGCCAACCTCCGGCTAGCGGGGGGGCGCAGAGATACGCAGTATTTT. It encodes CANLRLAGGRRDTQYF.

This chain joins TRBV5-1 and TRBJ1-6; TRBD1 might be the D (6 bases). V was trimmed by 4 bases and J by 7 bases, leaving 15 bases between them. From germline, CDR1 is SGHRS and CDR2 YFSETQ. CDR3 length: 15 residues. The CDR3 sequence is CASSERGVGNSPLHF. DNA of the CDR3: TGCGCCAGCAGCGAGAGGGGGGTAGGGAATTCACCCCTCCACTTT.

This clonotype has a count of ten or more. CDR3 loop: CATSDLGGGGTDTQYF. In DNA, the CDR3 is TGTGCCACCAGTGATTTGGGAGGGGGCGGAACAGATACGCAGTATTTT. The rearrangement joins TRBV24-1 to TRBJ2-3; a weak D match, TRBD1 (7 bases). The germline V gene encodes CDR1 KGHDR and CDR2 SFDVKD. Trimming pared 0 bases from V and 3 bases from J, leaving 12 bases between. This CDR3 has 16 amino acids.

About this clonotype itself: A read error is possible here, since a much larger clone lies one base away. J is TRBJ1-6 and V is TRBV12-3 or TRBV12-4, with unresolved D. This CDR3 comprises 14 residues. CDR3 region: CASSFGGVTSPPHF. The CDR3 region has the DNA TGTGCCAGCAGTTTCGGCGGGGTTACTTCACCCCCCCACTTT.

This clonotype has a count of ten or more. The V and J genes are TRBV7-3 and TRBJ1-2; a possible D gene is TRBD1 (6 bases). The CDR3 has 14 amino acids. V lost 5 bases, J lost 4 bases, and 14 bases lay in between. Germline V gives CDR1 SGHTA, CDR2 FQGTGA. CDR3 coding DNA: TGTGCCAGCAGCAAATACGGGACAACCTATGGCTACACCTTC. Translated: CASSKYGTTYGYTF.

This rearrangement joins TRBV29-1 to TRBJ1-5; no clear D. The CDR3 loop spans 12 amino acids. V was cut by 6 bases and J by 4 bases, with 10 bases left in between. Germline V gene lookup returns CDR1 SQVTM and CDR2 ANQGSEA. CDR3 sequence: CSVSQANQPQHF. In DNA, the CDR3 is TGCAGCGTCAGTCAGGCAAATCAGCCCCAGCATTTT.

This clonotype has a handful of counts. The V call is TRBV5-4, the J call TRBJ2-1; 7 bases match TRBD2. The V gene's germline CDR1 is SGHNT and CDR2 YYREEE (reference sequence). There are 14 residues in the CDR3. V was pared by 4 bases and J by 7 bases, with 8 bases of the junction left unmatched. In nucleotides, the CDR3 is TGTGCCAGCAGCGAAAGGACTAGGGGTAATGAGCAGTTCTTC. Encoded protein: CASSERTRGNEQFF. Looking up the rest from reference TRBV5-4 and TRBJ2-1 gives the full variable domain: ETGVTQSPTHLIKTRGQQVTLRCSSQSGHNTVSWYQQALGQGPQFIFQYYREEENGRGNFPPRFSGLQFPNYSSELNVNALELDDSALYLCASSERTRGNEQFFGPGTRLTVL.

This clonotype was seen at least ten times. CDR3 nucleotide sequence: TGCAGCGGACGGACAGGAGATACGCAGTATTTT. It encodes CSGRTGDTQYF. This rearrangement joins TRBV29-1 to TRBJ2-3; 7 nucleotides agree with TRBD1. V dropped 7 bases and J dropped 5; count of bases not matched to a gene: 3. The germline V gene has CDR1 SQVTM and CDR2 ANQGSEA. This CDR3 contains 11 residues.